This is a list of T cell receptor beta chains from one sample in a study of blood T cell repertoires in COVID-19. The method was immunoSEQ multiplex PCR; TCRdb's version includes in-frame clones alone and lacks a portion of them. The repertoire holds tens of thousands of clones, around four fifths seen once, with about two fifths in the top ten. The source material was peripheral blood. Receptors were obtained from a human donor in a cohort sampled during active COVID-19. The CDR3 runs from the conserved cysteine through the conserved F or W. A D gene is named only where the DNA matches it firmly. Expanded clones get a size class; other rows say once, few or many, or leave the size out.

once,NA,TRBJ2-5,TRBV11-2,TGTGCCAGCAGCTTAGGGGTGGGGAGGACCACGGAGACCCAGTACTTC,CASSLGVGRTTETQYF
NA,NA,TRBJ1-6,TRBV3-1/TRBV3-2,TGTGCCAGCAGCCAAGTCAGGGGTAATTCACCCCTCCACTTT,CASSQVRGNSPLHF
NA,TRBD2,TRBJ2-1,TRBV28,TGTGCCAGCAGCATAGGTGGGGCGGGGGGTTTCTACAATGAGCAGTTCTTC,CASSIGGAGGFYNEQFF
once,TRBD1,TRBJ2-2,TRBV18,TGTGCCAGCTCACCACCGAACAGGGGGGCCGGGGAGCTGTTTTTT,CASSPPNRGAGELFF
NA,TRBD1,TRBJ1-2,TRBV4-1,TGCGCCAGCAGCCAAGATGAGAGGGGGCGAAGTATTGGCTACACCTTC,CASSQDERGRSIGYTF
NA,NA,TRBJ2-5,TRBV12-2,TGTGCAAGTCGAAATCTAGCGGGGGGGACCCAAGAGACCCAGTACTTC,CASRNLAGGTQETQYF
once,NA,TRBJ1-2,TRBV5-1,TGCGCCAGCAGCTTGTTACCGGCAGGAGGGCAGGGAGATGGCTACACCTTC,CASSLLPAGGQGDGYTF
NA,NA,TRBJ1-5,TRBV28,TGTGCCAGCAGTTTACAGGGAGGCCTCAATCAGCCCCAGCATTTT,CASSLQGGLNQPQHF
NA,NA,TRBJ1-1,TRBV28,TGTGCCAGCAGTCATAGGAGGGAGGGCACTGAAGCTTTCTTT,CASSHRREGTEAFF
NA,TRBD1,TRBJ1-4,TRBV28,TGTGCCAGCAGTACTGGGACAGGGTATGAAAAACTGTTTTTT,CASSTGTGYEKLFF
NA,NA,TRBJ1-1,TRBV19,TGTGCCAGTAGTATGTCCCTCGGGGTTGAAGCTTTCTTT,CASSMSLGVEAFF
NA,NA,TRBJ2-5,TRBV7-2,TGTGCCAGCAGCTTAGCGTTCGGAGAGACCCAGTACTTC,CASSLAFGETQYF
once,NA,TRBJ2-7,TRBV2,TGTGCCAGCAATGAACAGGGTTACGAGCAGTACTTC,CASNEQGYEQYF
NA,NA,TRBJ2-1,TRBV7-9,TGTGCCAGCAGCTCTGACTACCATACCGACAATGAGCAGTTCTTC,CASSSDYHTDNEQFF
NA,NA,TRBJ2-5,TRBV6-2/TRBV6-3,TGTGCCAGCAGTCCCTTCACGGGGGAACAAGAGACCCAGTACTTC,CASSPFTGEQETQYF
NA,NA,TRBJ2-4,TRBV7-8,TGTGCCAGCAGCTCAGGACTGGTCGGGGCCAAAAACATTCAGTACTTC,CASSSGLVGAKNIQYF
NA,NA,TRBJ1-2,TRBV7-8,TGTGCCAGTAGACAGCTCCAGGACTATGGCTACACCTTC,CASRQLQDYGYTF
NA,TRBD2,TRBJ2-3,TRBV7-2,TGTGCCAGCAGCTTAATAGCGGGGGTTGGCACAGATACGCAGTATTTT,CASSLIAGVGTDTQYF
NA,NA,TRBJ1-1,TRBV4-1,TGCGCCAGCAGCCAACACCCCAATGTTGGAGGCATGAACACTGAAGCTTTCTTT,CASSQHPNVGGMNTEAFF
NA,NA,TRBJ2-7,TRBV29-1,TGCAGCGAGGAGACAGGGTGGAAAAGCGGGGGCTACGAGCAGTACTTC,CSEETGWKSGGYEQYF